This is a list of T cell receptor beta chains from one sample in a study of T cells in Graves' hyperthyroidism and ophthalmopathy. MiXCR, applied by TCRdb to the multiplex PCR reads, yields one record per CDR3 protein. This table has about 710,000 distinct CDR3 sequences, approximately 16% appearing once. The source material was blood. Receptors originate from a man aged 18 to 29 with Graves' hyperthyroidism. Each CDR3 is given with its conserved first and last residue. A D gene is named only where the DNA matches it firmly. Rows give clone size only sometimes, using once, few, many, or a class for an expanded clone.

j_call clone_size d_call v_call cdr3_aa cdr3_nt
TRBJ1-4 few TRBD1 TRBV7-2 CASSPSTGSNEKLFF TGTGCCAGCAGCCCCTCGACAGGGAGTAATGAAAAACTGTTTTTT
TRBJ2-7 many TRBD1 TRBV7-9 CASSSFGQDSYEQYF TGTGCCAGCAGCTCATTCGGACAGGACTCCTACGAGCAGTACTTC
TRBJ2-7 few TRBD1 TRBV29-1 CSVRTGVTYEQYF TGCAGCGTACGGACAGGTGTTACCTACGAGCAGTACTTC
TRBJ2-7 . . TRBV20-1 CSGMTDAGEQYF TGCAGCGGTATGACGGACGCGGGAGAGCAGTACTTC
TRBJ1-2 few . TRBV28 CASSQTTEAEYGYTF TGTGCCAGCAGTCAAACGACAGAGGCGGAGTATGGCTACACCTTC
TRBJ2-1 . TRBD1 TRBV14 CASSPRTGGGHNEQFF TGTGCCAGCAGCCCCCGGACAGGCGGCGGACACAATGAGCAGTTCTTC
TRBJ1-5 few TRBD1 TRBV19 CASSFHADRGPQPQHF TGTGCCAGTAGTTTCCACGCTGACAGGGGCCCTCAGCCCCAGCATTTT
TRBJ1-2 . . TRBV29-1 CSASREEDGYTF TGCAGCGCGAGCCGGGAAGAGGATGGCTACACCTTC
TRBJ1-5 few . TRBV7-9 CASSLELGTWSNQPQHF TGTGCCAGCAGCTTAGAATTGGGTACATGGAGCAATCAGCCCCAGCATTTT
TRBJ1-2 few TRBD1 TRBV3-1 CASSQGAGGYGYTF TGTGCCAGCAGCCAAGGGGCAGGGGGGTATGGCTACACCTTC
TRBJ1-2 many . TRBV28 CASTPRAFYGYTF TGTGCCAGCACCCCCAGAGCTTTCTATGGCTACACCTTC
TRBJ2-3 many TRBD1 TRBV6-1 CASSRDRGSTDTQYF TGTGCCAGCAGTCGGGACAGGGGGAGCACAGATACGCAGTATTTT
TRBJ2-7 many TRBD2 TRBV20-1 CSARGTSGRTEQYF TGCAGTGCTAGAGGGACTAGCGGGAGGACCGAGCAGTACTTC
TRBJ2-1 . TRBD2 TRBV7-2 CASSLDVSGGPVEQFF TGTGCCAGCAGCTTAGACGTATCGGGAGGGCCGGTTGAGCAGTTCTTC
TRBJ2-7 once . TRBV4-1 CASSQGPGPPYEQYF TGCGCCAGCAGCCAAGGACCGGGACCCCCGTACGAGCAGTACTTC
TRBJ1-5 . . TRBV12-3/TRBV12-4 CASSLGQGRVSNQPQHF TGTGCCAGCAGTTTAGGGCAGGGGAGGGTTAGCAATCAGCCCCAGCATTTT
TRBJ1-1 . . TRBV7-9 CASSSRLRVEAFF TGTGCCAGCAGCTCACGCCTTCGGGTTGAAGCTTTCTTT
TRBJ1-4 . TRBD1 TRBV5-1 CASSLGAGGEKLFF TGCGCCAGCAGCTTGGGGGCAGGGGGAGAAAAACTGTTTTTT
TRBJ2-7 . . TRBV7-9 CASSPGATGSEQYF TGTGCCAGCAGCCCGGGGGCGACAGGGAGCGAGCAGTACTTC
TRBJ2-1 few TRBD2 TRBV20-1 CSARDIAGGSRYNEQFF TGCAGTGCTAGAGATATTGCTGGCGGGAGTAGATACAATGAGCAGTTCTTC
TRBJ1-1 . TRBD1 TRBV12-3/TRBV12-4 CASSLGTGMNTEAFF TGTGCCAGCAGTTTAGGGACAGGGATGAACACTGAAGCTTTCTTT
TRBJ1-5 few . TRBV12-3/TRBV12-4 CASSWGGFDNQPQHF TGTGCCAGCAGTTGGGGAGGGTTCGACAATCAGCCCCAGCATTTT
TRBJ1-2 . . TRBV20-1 CSVNPTGGVGYTF TGCAGTGTCAATCCGACGGGGGGTGTAGGCTACACCTTC
TRBJ2-1 . . TRBV28 CASTPGGTGYNEQFF TGTGCCAGCACCCCGGGGGGGACAGGCTACAATGAGCAGTTCTTC
TRBJ2-7 many TRBD2 TRBV7-2 CASSLPLAGEHYF TGTGCCAGCAGCCTCCCGCTAGCGGGAGAGCACTACTTC
TRBJ2-3 . TRBD2 TRBV11-2 CATGTSGSGTDTQYF TGTGCCACCGGGACTAGCGGGTCAGGGACAGATACGCAGTATTTT
TRBJ1-1 many . TRBV7-9 CASSLVAGGNTEAFF TGTGCCAGCAGCTTAGTAGCTGGGGGGAACACTGAAGCTTTCTTT
TRBJ2-1 many . TRBV12-3/TRBV12-4 CASSSLRGSYNEQFF TGTGCCAGCAGTTCCCTTAGGGGCTCCTACAATGAGCAGTTCTTC
TRBJ2-7 . . TRBV7-9 CASSPTLEQYF TGTGCCAGCAGCCCAACCCTAGAGCAGTACTTC
TRBJ1-5 few . TRBV5-6 CASSRMGTDQPQHF TGTGCCAGCAGCCGCATGGGGACGGATCAGCCCCAGCATTTT
TRBJ1-2 . . TRBV3-1 CASSQDGRFYGYTF TGTGCCAGCAGCCAGGACGGCCGCTTTTATGGCTACACCTTC
TRBJ2-7 many TRBD1 TRBV10-3 CAISLGQGAAYEQYF TGTGCCATCAGCCTCGGACAGGGGGCTGCCTACGAGCAGTACTTC
TRBJ2-7 many TRBD1 TRBV20-1 CSAARDRDINEQYF TGCAGTGCCGCCCGGGACAGGGACATCAACGAGCAGTACTTC
TRBJ1-2 few . TRBV14 CASSQDVRLANYGYTF TGTGCCAGCAGCCAAGATGTGCGGTTAGCTAACTATGGCTACACCTTC
TRBJ1-1 few . TRBV28 CASSLRGLVDTEAFF TGTGCCAGCAGTTTAAGAGGGCTGGTCGACACTGAAGCTTTCTTT
TRBJ1-4 . . TRBV7-6 CASSLEPPNEKLFF TGTGCCAGCAGCTTAGAACCTCCTAATGAAAAACTGTTTTTT
TRBJ2-3 many . TRBV20-1 CSASFGGSNTDTQYF TGCAGTGCTAGTTTTGGTGGGAGCAACACAGATACGCAGTATTTT
TRBJ2-5 few . TRBV2 CASSNSVQYF TGTGCCAGCTCAAATTCAGTTCAGTACTTC
TRBJ1-6 once . TRBV19 CASRTRFRSPLHF TGTGCCAGCAGGACACGTTTCCGATCACCCCTCCACTTT
TRBJ2-7 few . TRBV29-1 CSVEDNAQGPYEQYF TGCAGCGTTGAAGACAACGCGCAGGGTCCCTACGAGCAGTACTTC
TRBJ2-3 few . TRBV24-1 CATSDFIGTDTQYF TGTGCCACCAGTGATTTTATCGGGACAGATACGCAGTATTTT
TRBJ1-1 . TRBD1 TRBV7-3 CASSLGPRGQVTEAFF TGTGCCAGCAGCTTAGGGCCGAGGGGACAGGTTACTGAAGCTTTCTTT
TRBJ1-3 many . TRBV18 CASSPGRFAGNTIYF TGTGCCAGCTCACCAGGACGTTTTGCTGGAAACACCATATATTTT
TRBJ2-1 many TRBD2 TRBV15 CATSRGGTRGRHEQFF TGTGCCACCAGCAGAGGGGGGACTAGGGGTAGACATGAGCAGTTCTTC
TRBJ1-2 few . TRBV12-3/TRBV12-4 CASSLGTPAVGYTF TGTGCCAGCAGTTTAGGTACCCCAGCAGTTGGCTACACCTTC
TRBJ2-5 many TRBD1 TRBV5-5 CASSGTGGGETQYF TGTGCCAGCAGCGGCACAGGGGGCGGTGAGACCCAGTACTTC
TRBJ1-6 few TRBD1 TRBV7-9 CASRVDRGNSPLHF TGTGCCAGCAGGGTGGACAGGGGAAATTCACCCCTCCACTTT
TRBJ1-6 few TRBD1 TRBV12-3/TRBV12-4 CASSRTGNSPLHF TGTGCCAGCAGTAGGACAGGGAATTCACCCCTCCACTTT
TRBJ2-1 few . TRBV19 CASTGMGDVGEQFF TGTGCCAGTACGGGCATGGGGGATGTAGGTGAGCAGTTCTTC
TRBJ2-3 . . TRBV5-5 CASSFTELSTDTQYF TGTGCCAGCAGCTTTACAGAGTTAAGCACAGATACGCAGTATTTT